Each of the 25 T cell receptor beta chains below was sequenced from the same sample in a study of shared clonotypes between healthy human individuals (TCRdb year 2020). CD8 naive samples were obtained by positive selection for CCR7 among CD45RO-negative cells, yielding a CD45RA+CCR7+ population from which TemRA cells were excluded. The library was generated by the immunoSEQ multiplex PCR assay. In TCRdb, the immuneACCESS table is reduced to in-frame sequences with V and J assigned. These tables do not hold every clone; where another copy was compared, an unresolved V gene accounts for under half, and the others remain unexplained. A total of around 650,000 clones appear in this sample, roughly 95% of them only once. The ten most abundant clones make up less than 0.12% of the sample. Specimen: naive CD8+ T cells sorted from blood. The cell subset or site label on this specimen signifies: CD45RA+CCR7+. The receptors shown here come from a woman in her twenties or thirties in good health.

V and J are TRBV5-1 and TRBJ2-7; 8 bases agree with TRBD2. CDR3 length: 15 residues. V lost 0 bases to trimming and J lost 3 bases; unmatched junction nucleotides: 5. Per the germline V gene, CDR1 is SGHRS and CDR2 is YFSETQ. CDR3 nucleotide sequence: TGCGCCAGCAGCTTGGCACTAGCGGCAAACTACGAGCAGTACTTC. As protein: CASSLALAANYEQYF.

The V call is TRBV28, the J call TRBJ2-7, with D perhaps matching TRBD1 or TRBD2 (5 bases each). Trimming cost V 5 bases and J 2 bases, with 13 bases left between them. CDR3 length: 14 residues. The V gene's germline CDR1 is MDHEN and CDR2 SYDVKM. The CDR3 here is CASSAGTKTYEQYF. DNA of the CDR3: TGTGCCAGCAGTGCCGGGACCAAAACCTACGAGCAGTACTTC.

Remarks on this clone: Other DNA sequences in this sample translate to the same CDR3. The CDR3 region has the DNA TGTGCCAGCAGGGCAGGGTCTTCCTACGAGCAGTACTTC. Translation gives CASRAGSSYEQYF. The chain combines TRBV7-8 with TRBJ2-7; possibly TRBD1 for D (5 bases). In germline, CDR1 is SGHVS, CDR2 FQNEAQ. The CDR3 contains 13 residues. V was shortened by 6 bases and J by 1 base, with 10 bases between the two germline ends. Variable domain in full (rest from reference TRBV7-8 and TRBJ2-7): GAGVSQSPRYKVAKRGQDVALRCDPISGHVSLFWYQQALGQGPEFLTYFQNEAQLDKSGLPSDRFFAERPEGSVSTLKIQRTQQEDSAVYLCASRAGSSYEQYFGPGTRLTVT.

The chain recombines TRBV7-8 with TRBJ2-3, with TRBD2 matching over 14 bases. Trimming removed 3 bases from V and 7 bases from J; junction bases left unmatched: 9. This CDR3 is built from 17 residues. Germline V CDR1 and CDR2: SGHVS, FQNEAQ. The CDR3 nucleotides read TGTGCCAGCAGCTTTCCCGGGACTAGCGGGAGTAAGAATACGCAGTATTTT. Its protein is CASSFPGTSGSKNTQYF.

V gene TRBV5-4 combines with J gene TRBJ2-3, with 11 bases fitting TRBD2. Unmatched junction bases numbered 5, after V lost 4 bases and J lost 4 bases. In germline, CDR1 is SGHNT, CDR2 YYREEE (reference sequence). This CDR3 spans 15 amino acids. Written as DNA, the CDR3 is TGTGCCAGCAGCCCTAGCGGGAGGTCGGCAGATACGCAGTATTTT. It encodes CASSPSGRSADTQYF.

The chain's CDR3 is CASSSGTTEPYNEQFF. For the CDR3, the DNA is TGTGCCAGCAGTTCCGGGACTACCGAGCCCTACAATGAGCAGTTCTTC. The rearrangement joins TRBV28 to TRBJ2-1; TRBD2 matches 7 bases. CDR1 MDHEN and CDR2 SYDVKM come from the germline V gene. J gave up 2 bases and V 4 bases, and 8 bases lay outside the gene matches. This CDR3 contains 16 residues. The variable domain in full, with the rest retrieved from reference TRBV28 and TRBJ2-1, is DVKVTQSSRYLVKRTGEKVFLECVQDMDHENMFWYRQDPGLGLRLIYFSYDVKMKEKGDIPEGYSVSREKKERFSLILESASTNQTSMYLCASSSGTTEPYNEQFFGPGTRLTVL.

This chain joins TRBV10-1 and TRBJ1-4, with 8 bases lining up with TRBD1. Unmatched junction bases numbered 4, after V lost 7 bases and J lost 3 bases. Looked up from germline, CDR1 is WNHNN and CDR2 is SYGVQD (reference sequence). This CDR3 is 14 amino acids long. CDR3 loop: CASTQGAANEKLFF. CDR3 coding DNA: TGCGCCAGCACCCAGGGGGCCGCTAATGAAAAACTGTTTTTT.

In its sample, this clone was seen once. The same CDR3 also results from other DNA sequences found in this sample. The CDR3 DNA sequence: TGTGCCAGCAGTATCCGGGGCACGCAGTATTTT. As protein: CASSIRGTQYF. The chain employs TRBV28 and TRBJ2-3; tentatively, D is TRBD1 or TRBD2 (5 bases each). V lost 5 bases and J lost 9, with 9 bases in between. This CDR3 contains 11 residues. Germline CDR1 reads MDHEN; CDR2 reads SYDVKM.

This clone was observed a single time. The chain employs TRBV4-2 and TRBJ2-3; D is perhaps TRBD1 (6 bases). The V gene lost 3 bases and the J gene lost 2 bases, with 15 bases spanning the gap. CDR3 size: 16 residues. Per the germline V gene, CDR1 is LGHNA and CDR2 is YNFKEQ. DNA of the CDR3: TGTGCCAGCAGCCATCCGGAACAGGGTTTCACAGATACGCAGTATTTT. Protein: CASSHPEQGFTDTQYF.

This clone was detected only a few times. This sample includes further DNA sequences coding for the same CDR3. This chain links TRBV27 with TRBJ2-7; D is possibly TRBD2 (6 bases). The germline gives CDR1 MNHEY, CDR2 SMNVEV (reference sequence). The V end lost 3 bases, the J end lost 0 bases, and 6 bases lay between the germline ends. The CDR3 has 13 residues. The CDR3 reads CASSLGLSYEQYF. The CDR3 DNA reads as TGTGCCAGCAGTTTGGGACTCTCCTACGAGCAGTACTTC.

The chain couples TRBV28 to TRBJ2-7; D is perhaps TRBD1 or TRBD2 (5 bases each). CDR3 length equals 15 residues. The germline V gene has CDR1 MDHEN and CDR2 SYDVKM. V was pared by 6 bases and J by 2 bases, with 17 bases between. As DNA, the CDR3 is TGTGCCAGCAGCCAACCGGAGCAGGGACCCTACGAGCAGTACTTC. Its translation: CASSQPEQGPYEQYF.

J is TRBJ2-2 and V is TRBV5-1, with D tentatively TRBD1 (5 bases). V lost 2 bases and J 5 bases, leaving 10 bases between the germline ends. The CDR3 loop spans 14 amino acids. CDR1 is SGHRS, CDR2 YFSETQ, per germline. The CDR3 DNA reads TGCGCCAGCAGCTTACTTTCAGGGACCGGGGAGCTGTTTTTT. Protein product: CASSLLSGTGELFF.

The J gene is TRBJ2-5, the V gene TRBV27; D call uncertain. V lost 0 bases to trimming and J lost 1 base, with 6 bases between them. CDR3 length equals 14 residues. Germline lookup yields CDR1 MNHEY and CDR2 SMNVEV (reference sequence). The CDR3 loop reads CASSLSVSQETQYF. Written as DNA, the CDR3 is TGTGCCAGCAGTTTATCAGTTAGCCAAGAGACCCAGTACTTC.

V and J are TRBV27 and TRBJ1-4; no definite D call. The CDR3 is 16 residues long. V shed 0 bases and J shed 4 bases, with 12 bases lying between them. The V gene's germline CDR1 is MNHEY and CDR2 SMNVEV (reference sequence). CDR3 residues: CASSLSIRGRNEKLFF. CDR3 nucleotides: TGTGCCAGCAGTTTATCGATAAGAGGCCGTAATGAAAAACTGTTTTTT.

This clone was seen once. This chain joins TRBV13 and TRBJ2-1, with 10 bases matching TRBD1. Germline V gene sequence: CDR1 PRHDT, CDR2 FYEKMQ (reference sequence). The CDR3 is made up of 14 amino acids. J lost 7 bases, V lost 4 bases, and 4 bases had no gene match. The CDR3 here is CASSSGTGANEQFF. CDR3 nucleotides: TGTGCCAGCAGCTCCGGGACAGGGGCTAATGAGCAGTTCTTC. Filled out from reference TRBV13 and TRBJ2-1, the complete variable domain reads AAGVIQSPRHLIKEKRETATLKCYPIPRHDTVYWYQQGPGQDPQFLISFYEKMQSDKGSIPDRFSAQQFSDYHSELNMSSLELGDSALYFCASSSGTGANEQFFGPGTRLTVL.

The chain carries TRBV4-1 and TRBJ1-2, with D perhaps TRBD1 (6 bases). Deletions cut 0 bases from V and 6 bases from J, with 20 bases between. The CDR3 has 17 residues. CDR1 and CDR2 (germline): MGHRA, YSYEKL. This chain's CDR3 is CASSQDRRYAGEHGYTF. CDR3 nucleotides: TGCGCCAGCAGCCAAGATAGAAGGTATGCAGGGGAGCATGGCTACACCTTC.

This clone has just one count. The chain has TRBV29-1 and TRBJ2-2, with D hard to call. The ends were cut back, 0 bases at V and 4 bases at J, with 3 bases in the middle. CDR1 and CDR2 from the germline V gene are SQVTM and ANQGSEA. CDR3 size: 12 residues. The CDR3 nucleotides read TGCAGCGTTGAAGATTCCACCGGGGAGCTGTTTTTT. Translated, it gives CSVEDSTGELFF.

V gene TRBV5-6 combines with J gene TRBJ2-5, with 10 bases identical to TRBD2. CDR3 length: 19 residues. V was pared by 0 bases and J by 4 bases, with 15 bases of the junction left unmatched. Germline values: CDR1 SGHDT, CDR2 YYEEEE. The CDR3 DNA sequence: TGTGCCAGCAGCTTGGGGTCCGGGACTAGCGAATCCTATGCAGAGACCCAGTACTTC. It translates to CASSLGSGTSESYAETQYF.

This chain connects TRBV7-8 to TRBJ2-5, with 10 bases matching TRBD2. There are 18 residues in the CDR3. Germline-derived CDR1 and CDR2 are SGHVS and FQNEAQ. V lost 5 bases and J lost 5; bases outside the gene matches: 17. This CDR3 is CASSPYLRLAGGDETQYF. CDR3 coding DNA: TGTGCCAGCAGCCCGTACCTGCGGTTAGCGGGAGGTGACGAGACCCAGTACTTC. The whole variable domain, filled in from reference TRBV7-8 and TRBJ2-5, reads GAGVSQSPRYKVAKRGQDVALRCDPISGHVSLFWYQQALGQGPEFLTYFQNEAQLDKSGLPSDRFFAERPEGSVSTLKIQRTQQEDSAVYLCASSPYLRLAGGDETQYFGPGTRLLVL.

This clone was counted a single time. V is TRBV27 and J is TRBJ2-7; D remains unclear. Trimming took off 2 bases at V and 0 bases at J, with 8 bases between the two ends. CDR3 length: 14 residues. CDR1 and CDR2 (germline): MNHEY, SMNVEV (reference sequence). The CDR3 region is CASSLQIGSYEQYF. CDR3 DNA sequence: TGTGCCAGCAGTTTACAGATCGGCTCCTACGAGCAGTACTTC.

The chain recombines TRBV13 with TRBJ2-3; TRBD2 is a possible D gene (6 bases). This CDR3 contains 15 residues. Per the germline V gene, CDR1 is PRHDT and CDR2 is FYEKMQ (reference sequence). Trimming left V 5 bases short and J 1 base short, with 13 bases between. CDR3 nucleotides: TGTGCCAGCAGCCGCCCTCCGGGAGGCACAGATACGCAGTATTTT. Its translation: CASSRPPGGTDTQYF.

This clone was seen a single time. The genes are TRBV27 and TRBJ2-7; D not certain. Per the germline V gene, CDR1 is MNHEY and CDR2 is SMNVEV (reference sequence). The CDR3 spans 11 residues. V lost 7 bases and J lost 4, with 8 bases in between. CDR3 in amino acids: CASKNTYEQYF. The CDR3 nucleotides are TGTGCCAGCAAAAATACTTACGAGCAGTACTTC.

The V and J genes are TRBV28 and TRBJ2-7; maybe TRBD2 (6 bases). V lost 5 bases and J 2 bases, leaving 19 bases between the germline ends. The CDR3 spans 16 residues. Germline assignment: CDR1 MDHEN and CDR2 SYDVKM. CDR3 bases: TGTGCCAGCAGTCTAACCCCAGCGGGTCTCGCCTACGAGCAGTACTTC. It yields the protein CASSLTPAGLAYEQYF.

The table lists this clone with a count of one. The rearrangement joins TRBV29-1 to TRBJ2-1; 12 nucleotides agree with TRBD2. Germline V gene sequence: CDR1 SQVTM, CDR2 ANQGSEA. Trimming at V came to 5 bases and at J to 9 bases, leaving 8 bases not matched to a gene. This CDR3 comprises 14 residues. The CDR3 bases are TGCAGCGTTCAACTAGCGGGAGGTGGGGGTGAGCAGTTCTTC. Encoded protein: CSVQLAGGGGEQFF.

The rearrangement joins TRBV29-1 to TRBJ2-7, with 10 bases that match TRBD2. The germline CDR1 and CDR2 sequences are SQVTM and ANQGSEA. The CDR3 has 14 residues. V was pared by 7 bases and J by 4 bases, with 10 bases of the junction left unmatched. The CDR3 protein is CSANSAGGPYEQYF. The CDR3 DNA reads as TGCAGCGCTAACTCAGCGGGAGGGCCTTACGAGCAGTACTTC.